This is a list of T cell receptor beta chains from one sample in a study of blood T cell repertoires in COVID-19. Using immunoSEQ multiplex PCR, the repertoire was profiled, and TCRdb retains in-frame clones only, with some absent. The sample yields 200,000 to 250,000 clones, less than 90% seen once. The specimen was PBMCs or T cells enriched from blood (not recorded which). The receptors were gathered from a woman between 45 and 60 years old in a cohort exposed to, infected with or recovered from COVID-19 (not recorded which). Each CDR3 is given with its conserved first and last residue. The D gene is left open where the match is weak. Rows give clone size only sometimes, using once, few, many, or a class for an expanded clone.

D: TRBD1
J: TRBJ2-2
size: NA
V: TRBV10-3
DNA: TGTGCCAGCAACAGGGGAAGGGACACCGGGGAGCTGTTTTTT
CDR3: CASNRGRDTGELFF

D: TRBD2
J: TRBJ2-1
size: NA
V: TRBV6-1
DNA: TGTGCCAGCAGTGCAACTAGCGGGGGGGCCAAAGGTGATGAGCAGTTCTTC
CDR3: CASSATSGGAKGDEQFF

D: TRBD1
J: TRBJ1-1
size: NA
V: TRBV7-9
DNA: TGTGCCAGCAGCTTACCACGGTCAGGGGGCATAGACACTGAAGCTTTCTTT
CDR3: CASSLPRSGGIDTEAFF

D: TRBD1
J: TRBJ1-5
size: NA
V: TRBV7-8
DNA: TGTGCCAGCAGCTTACTGGGACAGGGGAATCAGCCCCAGCATTTT
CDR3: CASSLLGQGNQPQHF

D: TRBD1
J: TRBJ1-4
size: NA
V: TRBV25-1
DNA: TGTGCCAGCAGTGAACTTTGGGCGGACAGGGGGCGCGAAAAACTGTTTTTT
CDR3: CASSELWADRGREKLFF

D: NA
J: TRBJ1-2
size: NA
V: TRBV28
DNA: TGTGCCAGCAGTTTATCGAGTACTCGGGGCTACACCTTC
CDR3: CASSLSSTRGYTF

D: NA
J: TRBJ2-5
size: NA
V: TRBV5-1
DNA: TGCGCCAGCACCCCTTACGGCACTAGAGAGACCCAGTACTTC
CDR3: CASTPYGTRETQYF

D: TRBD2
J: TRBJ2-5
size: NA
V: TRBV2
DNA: TGTGCCAGCAAGGCTAGCGGGGGAAGAGTGCTCGTGACCCAGTACTTC
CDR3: CASKASGGRVLVTQYF

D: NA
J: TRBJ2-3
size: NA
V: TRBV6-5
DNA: TGTGCCAGCAGTTACTCGGGCGGGGTTACAGATACGCAGTATTTT
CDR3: CASSYSGGVTDTQYF

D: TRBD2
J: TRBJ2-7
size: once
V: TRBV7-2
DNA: TGTGCCAGCAGCTTATCCCCTAGCGGCTACGAGCAGTACTTC
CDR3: CASSLSPSGYEQYF

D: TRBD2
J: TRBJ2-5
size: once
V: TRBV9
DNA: TGTGCCAGCAGCGTAGGCGGGGGGGGGACCCAGTACTTC
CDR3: CASSVGGGGTQYF

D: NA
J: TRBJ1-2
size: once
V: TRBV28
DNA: TGTGCCAGCAAGGGGGAGAGTGGCTACACCTTC
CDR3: CASKGESGYTF

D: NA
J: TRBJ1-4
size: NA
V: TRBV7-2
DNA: TGTGCCAGCAGCTCTCAGGTCGGGGGGCTGGGGGAAAAACTGTTTTTT
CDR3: CASSSQVGGLGEKLFF

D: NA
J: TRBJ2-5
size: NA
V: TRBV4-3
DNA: TGCGCCAGCAGCCAAGATACGGGGGATCGGCAAGAGACCCAGTACTTC
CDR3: CASSQDTGDRQETQYF

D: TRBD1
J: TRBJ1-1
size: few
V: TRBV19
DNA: TGTGCCAGTATCGACCGAGGACAGGGGATAGCTTTCTTT
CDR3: CASIDRGQGIAFF

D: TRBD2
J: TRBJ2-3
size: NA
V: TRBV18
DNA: TGTGCCAGCTCGATCACTAGCGGGCCTAGCACAGATACGCAGTATTTT
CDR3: CASSITSGPSTDTQYF

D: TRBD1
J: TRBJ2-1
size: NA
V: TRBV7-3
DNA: TGTGCCAGCAGCTCGGGACAGGGCGGTGAGCAGTTCTTC
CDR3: CASSSGQGGEQFF

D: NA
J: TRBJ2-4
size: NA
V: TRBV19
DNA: TGTGCCAGTAGCCACCAGGGGCCCAAAAACATTCAGTACTTC
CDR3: CASSHQGPKNIQYF

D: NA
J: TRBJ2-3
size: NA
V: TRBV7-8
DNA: TGTGCCAGCAGCTTAGTGTTCAGGGTAGGCACAGATACGCAGTATTTT
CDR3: CASSLVFRVGTDTQYF

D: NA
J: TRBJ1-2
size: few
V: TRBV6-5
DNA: TGTGCCAGCAGTACCCAGGGAAATGGCTACACCTTC
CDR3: CASSTQGNGYTF

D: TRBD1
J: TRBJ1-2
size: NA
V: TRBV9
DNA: TGTGCCAGCAGCGTGACAGGGGCGACTGGCTACACCTTC
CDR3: CASSVTGATGYTF

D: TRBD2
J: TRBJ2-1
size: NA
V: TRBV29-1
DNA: TGCAGCGTTAGACTAGCTTCCTACAATGAGCAGTTCTTC
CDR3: CSVRLASYNEQFF

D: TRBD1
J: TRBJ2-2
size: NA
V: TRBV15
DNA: TGTGCCACCAGCACCCTCGCGACAGGGGTTTTCGGGGAGCTGTTTTTT
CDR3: CATSTLATGVFGELFF

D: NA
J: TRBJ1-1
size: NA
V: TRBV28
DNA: TGTGCCAGCAGTTTAGCCCTCGGGAGGGCGGTCACTGAAGCTTTCTTT
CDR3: CASSLALGRAVTEAFF

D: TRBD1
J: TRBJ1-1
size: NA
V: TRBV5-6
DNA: TGTGCCAGCAGCTGGGGACAGGGAATGGGGAACACTGAAGCTTTCTTT
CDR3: CASSWGQGMGNTEAFF

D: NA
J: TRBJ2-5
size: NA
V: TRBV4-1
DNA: TGCGCCAGCAGCCAAGATGTCCAGGGATACCAAGAGACCCAGTACTTC
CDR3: CASSQDVQGYQETQYF

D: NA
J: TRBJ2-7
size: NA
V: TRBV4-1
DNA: TGCGCCAGCAGCCGGGGCGGGGAGACGGGTCTCTACGAGCAGTACTTC
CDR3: CASSRGGETGLYEQYF

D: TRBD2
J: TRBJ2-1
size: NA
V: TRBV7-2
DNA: TGTGCCAGCAGCCCGACTAGCGGGGGGGTCAATGAGCAGTTCTTC
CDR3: CASSPTSGGVNEQFF

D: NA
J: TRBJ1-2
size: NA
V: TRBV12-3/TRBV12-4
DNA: TGTGCCAGCAGATACAGGGTGTCGGGCGGCTACACCTTC
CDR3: CASRYRVSGGYTF